These T cell receptor beta chains were read from a single sample in a study of OX40 agonist ivuxolimab in advanced cancers. Produced via immunoSEQ multiplex PCR; TCRdb's table is partial and in-frame only. The sample includes some 64,000 clones, about 87% of them seen just once. The input for sequencing was CD4+ or CD8+ T cells sorted from blood, taken in a trial of the OX40 agonist ivuxolimab. These receptors were collected from an adult with an advanced solid tumor such as melanoma, head and neck, liver or kidney cancer. Each CDR3 is given with its conserved first and last residue. D genes are given only for firm matches. Clone size appears in some rows only: once, few, many, or a class for an expanded clone.

d_call: .; j_call: TRBJ2-7; clone_size: .; v_call: TRBV5-1; cdr3_nt: TGCGCCAGCAGCTCCGGATCCAGAGCGCCGTGGGAGCAGTACTTC; cdr3_aa: CASSSGSRAPWEQYF
d_call: .; j_call: TRBJ1-6; clone_size: .; v_call: TRBV28; cdr3_nt: TGTGCCAGCAGTTTAGGTCCGCTCAGGAGCTCCTATAATTCACCCCTCCACTTT; cdr3_aa: CASSLGPLRSSYNSPLHF
d_call: .; j_call: TRBJ2-7; clone_size: once; v_call: TRBV7-2; cdr3_nt: TGTGCCAGCAGCTTAGTCCGACAGGCTCGGGAGCAGCAGTACTTC; cdr3_aa: CASSLVRQAREQQYF
d_call: TRBD2; j_call: TRBJ2-5; clone_size: .; v_call: TRBV6-5; cdr3_nt: TGTGCCAGCAGTTACCGGGCGGGAGGACAAGAGACCCAGTACTTC; cdr3_aa: CASSYRAGGQETQYF
d_call: .; j_call: TRBJ1-5; clone_size: .; v_call: TRBV18; cdr3_nt: TGTGCCAGCTCGGAAATAACAGGCCCGTATAGCAATCAGCCCCAGCATTTT; cdr3_aa: CASSEITGPYSNQPQHF
d_call: .; j_call: TRBJ2-1; clone_size: .; v_call: TRBV29-1; cdr3_nt: TGCAGCAGCAGAAGCTCCTACAATGAGCAGTTCTTC; cdr3_aa: CSSRSSYNEQFF
d_call: .; j_call: TRBJ2-5; clone_size: .; v_call: TRBV4-1; cdr3_nt: TGCGCCAGCAGCCAAGTACTAGCAGTGGAGACCCAGTACTTC; cdr3_aa: CASSQVLAVETQYF
d_call: .; j_call: TRBJ1-4; clone_size: .; v_call: TRBV29-1; cdr3_nt: TGCAGCGTTCAAACGGGGGGAAACAGCGAAAAACTGTTTTTT; cdr3_aa: CSVQTGGNSEKLFF
d_call: .; j_call: TRBJ1-3; clone_size: .; v_call: TRBV30; cdr3_nt: TGTGCCTGGTACATCGGTAACACCATATATTTT; cdr3_aa: CAWYIGNTIYF
d_call: .; j_call: TRBJ1-1; clone_size: .; v_call: TRBV14; cdr3_nt: TGTGCCAGCAGCCCCCGGGACACAAGGAACACTGAAGCTTTCTTT; cdr3_aa: CASSPRDTRNTEAFF
d_call: .; j_call: TRBJ1-5; clone_size: .; v_call: TRBV19; cdr3_nt: TGTGCCAGTAGTGTCGAACTCGGGGCAAGCAATCAGCCCCAGCATTTT; cdr3_aa: CASSVELGASNQPQHF
d_call: .; j_call: TRBJ1-5; clone_size: .; v_call: TRBV6-4; cdr3_nt: TGTGCCAGCAGTGACTCGGGACAAGAAGGGGATCAGCCCCAGCATTTT; cdr3_aa: CASSDSGQEGDQPQHF
d_call: TRBD1; j_call: TRBJ1-1; clone_size: .; v_call: TRBV7-9; cdr3_nt: TGTGCCAGCAGCCCTTCGTACGGGACAGGCAACACTGAAGCTTTCTTT; cdr3_aa: CASSPSYGTGNTEAFF
d_call: .; j_call: TRBJ2-3; clone_size: .; v_call: TRBV7-9; cdr3_nt: TGTGCCAGCAGCCGCGACGGGAGCACAGATACGCAGTATTTT; cdr3_aa: CASSRDGSTDTQYF
d_call: .; j_call: TRBJ2-5; clone_size: .; v_call: TRBV4-1; cdr3_nt: TGCGCCAGCAGCCCAAACAGTGCCCTTGGAGAGACCCAGTACTTC; cdr3_aa: CASSPNSALGETQYF
d_call: TRBD1; j_call: TRBJ1-5; clone_size: once; v_call: TRBV2; cdr3_nt: TGTGCCAGCAGTGAAAGGGACAGCTATCAGCCCCAGCATTTT; cdr3_aa: CASSERDSYQPQHF
d_call: .; j_call: TRBJ2-1; clone_size: .; v_call: TRBV5-5; cdr3_nt: TGTGCCAGCAGCCCCTTTTGGGGGAATGAGCAGTTCTTC; cdr3_aa: CASSPFWGNEQFF
d_call: .; j_call: TRBJ2-7; clone_size: .; v_call: TRBV9; cdr3_nt: TGTGCCAGCAGCGTAAGGGACGGCTACGAGCAGTACTTC; cdr3_aa: CASSVRDGYEQYF
d_call: TRBD2; j_call: TRBJ2-1; clone_size: .; v_call: TRBV6-5; cdr3_nt: TGTGCCAGCAGTTACACGTCTAGCGGGAATCATGAGCAGTTCTTC; cdr3_aa: CASSYTSSGNHEQFF
d_call: TRBD2; j_call: TRBJ2-3; clone_size: .; v_call: TRBV11-3; cdr3_nt: TGTGCCAGCAGCTTTGGACTAGCGGCAGATACGCAGTATTTT; cdr3_aa: CASSFGLAADTQYF
d_call: TRBD2; j_call: TRBJ2-1; clone_size: .; v_call: TRBV27; cdr3_nt: TGTGCCAGCTATACTAGCGGGACATGCTCCTACAATGAGCAGTTCTTC; cdr3_aa: CASYTSGTCSYNEQFF
d_call: .; j_call: TRBJ1-2; clone_size: .; v_call: TRBV11-2; cdr3_nt: TGTGCCAGCAGCCCTGGCTATGGCTACACCTTC; cdr3_aa: CASSPGYGYTF
d_call: .; j_call: TRBJ1-1; clone_size: .; v_call: TRBV6-6; cdr3_nt: TGTGCCAGCAGTTACTCCGGGGGAAAGGGCACTGAAGCTTTCTTT; cdr3_aa: CASSYSGGKGTEAFF
d_call: .; j_call: TRBJ1-4; clone_size: .; v_call: TRBV4-1; cdr3_nt: TGCGCCAGCAGCCAAGATCGGGGGGGCTGGGGTGAAAAACTGTTTTTT; cdr3_aa: CASSQDRGGWGEKLFF
d_call: TRBD1; j_call: TRBJ1-2; clone_size: .; v_call: TRBV18; cdr3_nt: TGTGCCAGCTCACCACCGGGACAGGGGGCCTATGGCTACACCTTC; cdr3_aa: CASSPPGQGAYGYTF
d_call: .; j_call: TRBJ2-5; clone_size: .; v_call: TRBV5-6; cdr3_nt: TGTGCCAGCAGCTTGGGAGGGGTTGGAGAGACCCAGTACTTC; cdr3_aa: CASSLGGVGETQYF
d_call: .; j_call: TRBJ1-5; clone_size: .; v_call: TRBV7-8; cdr3_nt: TGTGCCAGCAGCTTAATCGACAGAGGTTATCAGCCCCAGCATTTT; cdr3_aa: CASSLIDRGYQPQHF
d_call: TRBD2; j_call: TRBJ2-5; clone_size: .; v_call: TRBV19; cdr3_nt: TGTGCCAGTAGTATATTAGCGGGAGAGACCCAGTACTTC; cdr3_aa: CASSILAGETQYF
d_call: .; j_call: TRBJ1-1; clone_size: .; v_call: TRBV7-9; cdr3_nt: TGTGCCAGCAGCGCGTTGAACACTGAAGCTTTCTTT; cdr3_aa: CASSALNTEAFF
d_call: .; j_call: TRBJ1-1; clone_size: .; v_call: TRBV6-5; cdr3_nt: TGTGCCAGCAGTTACAGGGGCCTGAACACTGAAGCTTTCTTT; cdr3_aa: CASSYRGLNTEAFF
d_call: .; j_call: TRBJ1-2; clone_size: .; v_call: TRBV30; cdr3_nt: TGTGCCTGGAGTCCCGTGAGGGCCTATGGCTACACCTTC; cdr3_aa: CAWSPVRAYGYTF
d_call: TRBD2; j_call: TRBJ2-1; clone_size: .; v_call: TRBV7-6; cdr3_nt: TGTGCCAGCAGCTTATGGGGCGGGAGGGGACAGTTCTTC; cdr3_aa: CASSLWGGRGQFF
d_call: .; j_call: TRBJ2-2; clone_size: few; v_call: TRBV20-1; cdr3_nt: TGCAGTGCCAACCGTGGCGGGGAGCTGTTTTTT; cdr3_aa: CSANRGGELFF
d_call: .; j_call: TRBJ1-4; clone_size: .; v_call: TRBV5-6; cdr3_nt: TGTGCCAGCAGTTCCCTTGCCGGGGGAACTAATGAAAAACTGTTTTTT; cdr3_aa: CASSSLAGGTNEKLFF
d_call: .; j_call: TRBJ2-7; clone_size: .; v_call: TRBV20-1; cdr3_nt: TGCAGCGGGGGACTTAACTACGAGCAGTACTTC; cdr3_aa: CSGGLNYEQYF
d_call: .; j_call: TRBJ1-4; clone_size: .; v_call: TRBV15; cdr3_nt: TGTGCCACCAGCAGGAACAGGAATGAAAAACTGTTTTTT; cdr3_aa: CATSRNRNEKLFF